This is a list of T cell receptor beta chains from one sample in a study of T cells after posttransplantation cyclophosphamide. Profiling relied on immunoSEQ multiplex PCR, and the TCRdb table lists in-frame clones only, not all of them. There are over 2,000 clones in the sample, none observed a single time. The source was PBMCs, collected after an allogeneic stem cell transplant with post-transplant cyclophosphamide. The receptors stem from a female patient in her sixties who received an allogeneic stem cell transplant from an unrelated donor, was CMV-positive, and had acute GVHD only. The graft donor may be the source of some T cells. Both conserved end residues are part of each CDR3. Size is stated as once, few, many or a size class.

CDR3 protein	clone size	V gene
CASSQDIELAGHNEQFF	many	TRBV4-3
CASSFVTGPLTKNIQYF	many	TRBV5-1
CASSLSLGDTEAFF	medium-sized	TRBV12-3/TRBV12-4
CASTRTTQETQYF	many	TRBV7-9
CSVGRGLNTEAFF	many	TRBV29-1
CSVAGSFQGEAFF	many	TRBV29-1
CASSLDMYGYTF	many	TRBV28
CASARGTTGLGGFSEQYF	many	TRBV25-1
CSARAGVRVETQYF	few	TRBV29-1
CASSLFIFNQPQHF	many	TRBV28